This T cell receptor (beta chain) derives from a study of blood T cells in healthy people across ages. Study as a whole: Template switching picked up about one barcoded beta molecule for each two T cells.

The CDR3 covers 15 residues. Germline V CDR1 and CDR2: DFQATT, SNEGSKA (reference sequence). Unmatched junction bases numbered 13, after V lost 5 bases and J lost 6 bases. The study, taken as a whole, reports: Percentage of naive T cells showed a strong correlation with TCR beta diversity.

The second PCR ran about 6 to 11 cycles with a sample-barcoded 5' primer and J-beta primers. TCRdb reprocessed the 5' RACE reads with MiXCR, giving one entry per CDR3 protein. The data show around 800,000 distinct CDR3 sequences, less than 80% seen once. Worth noting for this clonotype: Antigen specificity is unknown.

Investigators took around 11 milliliters of peripheral blood from every donor. The chain couples TRBV20-1 to TRBJ1-5, with TRBD1 identical over 7 bases. Input material: blood. The origin of this receptor is a young man in good health. The CDR3 here is CSALYVRGPGQPQHF. DNA for the CDR3: TGCAGTGCTTTATACGTGAGGGGGCCCGGTCAGCCCCAGCATTTT.